This is a list of T cell receptor beta chains from one sample in a study of T cell changes during pregnancy in multiple sclerosis. Clones were sequenced by immunoSEQ multiplex PCR, and TCRdb holds only the in-frame ones, with some missing. The top ten hold 0.5% to 0.75% of the sample, which has about 54,000 clones, around 89% seen once. The sample was CD4+ T cells from peripheral blood mononuclear cells, taken in the first trimester of pregnancy. These receptors were taken from a female donor with multiple sclerosis, enrolled in a pregnancy study. CDR3s include the opening cysteine and the closing phenylalanine or tryptophan. Fields, in order: D gene, clone size, J gene, V gene, CDR3 protein, CDR3 DNA. D genes are given only for firm matches. Clone sizes are given selectively: once, few, many, or a class where the clone is expanded.

d_gene: TRBD2
abundance: -
j_gene: TRBJ2-1
v_gene: TRBV19
CDR3aa: CASGLAGYNEQFF
CDR3nt: TGTGCCAGTGGACTAGCGGGTTACAATGAGCAGTTCTTC

d_gene: TRBD2
abundance: once
j_gene: TRBJ2-1
v_gene: TRBV5-1
CDR3aa: CASSFPGGSYNEQFF
CDR3nt: TGCGCCAGCAGCTTCCCCGGGGGGTCCTACAATGAGCAGTTCTTC

d_gene: TRBD1
abundance: -
j_gene: TRBJ2-1
v_gene: TRBV19
CDR3aa: CASSKTGGWTYNEQFF
CDR3nt: TGTGCCAGTAGTAAAACAGGGGGCTGGACCTACAATGAGCAGTTCTTC

d_gene: TRBD2
abundance: -
j_gene: TRBJ2-2
v_gene: TRBV9
CDR3aa: CASSINSGGASGELFF
CDR3nt: TGTGCCAGCAGCATTAATAGCGGGGGGGCGTCCGGGGAGCTGTTTTTT

d_gene: -
abundance: -
j_gene: TRBJ1-1
v_gene: TRBV7-3
CDR3aa: CASSLHRVNTEAFF
CDR3nt: TGTGCCAGCAGCTTACACAGGGTTAACACTGAAGCTTTCTTT

d_gene: TRBD2
abundance: -
j_gene: TRBJ2-7
v_gene: TRBV28
CDR3aa: CASQTVRLAGFNNYEQYF
CDR3nt: TGTGCCAGCCAAACCGTGAGACTAGCGGGATTTAACAACTACGAGCAGTACTTC

d_gene: -
abundance: -
j_gene: TRBJ2-1
v_gene: TRBV5-1
CDR3aa: CASSLIGGPRGGNEQFF
CDR3nt: TGCGCCAGCAGCTTGATAGGAGGGCCCCGGGGTGGTAATGAGCAGTTCTTC

d_gene: TRBD1
abundance: -
j_gene: TRBJ2-1
v_gene: TRBV2
CDR3aa: CASSQQGSSYNEQFF
CDR3nt: TGTGCCAGCAGTCAACAGGGGAGCTCCTACAATGAGCAGTTCTTC

d_gene: -
abundance: -
j_gene: TRBJ1-3
v_gene: TRBV5-1
CDR3aa: CASSLGRGWGNTIYF
CDR3nt: TGCGCCAGCAGCTTGGGTCGAGGATGGGGAAACACCATATATTTT

d_gene: TRBD2
abundance: -
j_gene: TRBJ2-1
v_gene: TRBV19
CDR3aa: CASSIISSGNEQFF
CDR3nt: TGTGCCAGTAGTATAATTTCTAGCGGGAATGAGCAGTTCTTC

d_gene: -
abundance: -
j_gene: TRBJ2-3
v_gene: TRBV27
CDR3aa: CASSRPRQGPNAPPQDTQYF
CDR3nt: TGTGCCAGCAGTCGACCGAGGCAGGGCCCCAATGCCCCCCCACAAGATACGCAGTATTTT

d_gene: -
abundance: -
j_gene: TRBJ1-1
v_gene: TRBV4-1
CDR3aa: CASSQDGGGNTEAFF
CDR3nt: TGCGCCAGCAGCCAAGATGGGGGAGGGAACACTGAAGCTTTCTTT

d_gene: TRBD1
abundance: -
j_gene: TRBJ2-2
v_gene: TRBV4-3
CDR3aa: CASSQDSTGARTGELFF
CDR3nt: TGCGCCAGCAGCCAAGATTCGACAGGGGCTCGCACCGGGGAGCTGTTTTTT

d_gene: TRBD1
abundance: -
j_gene: TRBJ1-4
v_gene: TRBV27
CDR3aa: CASRGLGQGKEKLFF
CDR3nt: TGTGCCAGCAGGGGACTGGGACAGGGTAAGGAAAAACTGTTTTTT

d_gene: -
abundance: -
j_gene: TRBJ2-6
v_gene: TRBV11-3
CDR3aa: CASSSEGGSSGANVLTF
CDR3nt: TGTGCCAGCAGCTCAGAGGGCGGGTCCTCTGGGGCCAACGTCCTGACTTTC

d_gene: TRBD2
abundance: -
j_gene: TRBJ2-1
v_gene: TRBV6-6
CDR3aa: CASRPTSDEQFF
CDR3nt: TGTGCCAGCAGGCCTACTAGCGATGAGCAGTTCTTC

d_gene: -
abundance: -
j_gene: TRBJ2-2
v_gene: TRBV4-1
CDR3aa: CASSQANTRGGELFF
CDR3nt: TGCGCCAGCAGCCAAGCCAATACTCGGGGCGGGGAGCTGTTTTTT

d_gene: -
abundance: few
j_gene: TRBJ1-1
v_gene: TRBV30
CDR3aa: CAWSVHRDTEAFF
CDR3nt: TGTGCCTGGAGTGTACACAGGGACACTGAAGCTTTCTTT

d_gene: -
abundance: once
j_gene: TRBJ1-5
v_gene: TRBV10-3
CDR3aa: CAISVAQSNQPQHF
CDR3nt: TGTGCCATCAGTGTAGCGCAGAGCAATCAGCCCCAGCATTTT

d_gene: TRBD1
abundance: -
j_gene: TRBJ1-5
v_gene: TRBV19
CDR3aa: CASRDRYNQPQHF
CDR3nt: TGTGCCAGTAGGGACAGGTACAATCAGCCCCAGCATTTT

d_gene: -
abundance: once
j_gene: TRBJ2-1
v_gene: TRBV5-4
CDR3aa: CASSLKPPSYNEQFF
CDR3nt: TGTGCCAGCAGCTTGAAGCCCCCCTCCTACAATGAGCAGTTCTTC

d_gene: -
abundance: -
j_gene: TRBJ2-1
v_gene: TRBV5-4
CDR3aa: CASSLVVTSSFDEQFF
CDR3nt: TGTGCCAGCAGCTTGGTGGTGACTTCCTCGTTTGATGAGCAGTTCTTC

d_gene: TRBD2
abundance: -
j_gene: TRBJ2-1
v_gene: TRBV5-1
CDR3aa: CASSSRLANGHNEQFF
CDR3nt: TGCGCCAGCAGCTCCCGACTAGCTAATGGACACAATGAGCAGTTCTTC

d_gene: -
abundance: -
j_gene: TRBJ1-1
v_gene: TRBV5-6
CDR3aa: CASSLAMLNTEAFF
CDR3nt: TGTGCCAGCAGCCTAGCTATGTTGAACACTGAAGCTTTCTTT

d_gene: -
abundance: -
j_gene: TRBJ1-6
v_gene: TRBV5-4
CDR3aa: CASSLVAGNSPLHF
CDR3nt: TGTGCCAGCAGCTTGGTTGCGGGTAATTCACCCCTCCACTTT

d_gene: -
abundance: -
j_gene: TRBJ1-2
v_gene: TRBV6-5
CDR3aa: CASKLTQGPNYGYTF
CDR3nt: TGTGCCAGCAAATTGACGCAGGGGCCGAACTATGGCTACACCTTC

d_gene: TRBD1
abundance: -
j_gene: TRBJ1-1
v_gene: TRBV19
CDR3aa: CASRVWTGLPQNTEAFF
CDR3nt: TGTGCCAGTAGAGTATGGACAGGGCTTCCCCAGAACACTGAAGCTTTCTTT

d_gene: -
abundance: -
j_gene: TRBJ1-2
v_gene: TRBV6-1
CDR3aa: CASSEVISNYGYTF
CDR3nt: TGTGCCAGCAGTGAAGTTATCTCGAACTATGGCTACACCTTC

d_gene: -
abundance: -
j_gene: TRBJ1-2
v_gene: TRBV5-8
CDR3aa: CASSLVRPHYGYTF
CDR3nt: TGTGCCAGCAGCTTGGTCAGGCCTCACTATGGCTACACCTTC

d_gene: -
abundance: -
j_gene: TRBJ2-5
v_gene: TRBV29-1
CDR3aa: CSVSQGQETQYF
CDR3nt: TGCAGCGTAAGTCAGGGCCAAGAGACCCAGTACTTC